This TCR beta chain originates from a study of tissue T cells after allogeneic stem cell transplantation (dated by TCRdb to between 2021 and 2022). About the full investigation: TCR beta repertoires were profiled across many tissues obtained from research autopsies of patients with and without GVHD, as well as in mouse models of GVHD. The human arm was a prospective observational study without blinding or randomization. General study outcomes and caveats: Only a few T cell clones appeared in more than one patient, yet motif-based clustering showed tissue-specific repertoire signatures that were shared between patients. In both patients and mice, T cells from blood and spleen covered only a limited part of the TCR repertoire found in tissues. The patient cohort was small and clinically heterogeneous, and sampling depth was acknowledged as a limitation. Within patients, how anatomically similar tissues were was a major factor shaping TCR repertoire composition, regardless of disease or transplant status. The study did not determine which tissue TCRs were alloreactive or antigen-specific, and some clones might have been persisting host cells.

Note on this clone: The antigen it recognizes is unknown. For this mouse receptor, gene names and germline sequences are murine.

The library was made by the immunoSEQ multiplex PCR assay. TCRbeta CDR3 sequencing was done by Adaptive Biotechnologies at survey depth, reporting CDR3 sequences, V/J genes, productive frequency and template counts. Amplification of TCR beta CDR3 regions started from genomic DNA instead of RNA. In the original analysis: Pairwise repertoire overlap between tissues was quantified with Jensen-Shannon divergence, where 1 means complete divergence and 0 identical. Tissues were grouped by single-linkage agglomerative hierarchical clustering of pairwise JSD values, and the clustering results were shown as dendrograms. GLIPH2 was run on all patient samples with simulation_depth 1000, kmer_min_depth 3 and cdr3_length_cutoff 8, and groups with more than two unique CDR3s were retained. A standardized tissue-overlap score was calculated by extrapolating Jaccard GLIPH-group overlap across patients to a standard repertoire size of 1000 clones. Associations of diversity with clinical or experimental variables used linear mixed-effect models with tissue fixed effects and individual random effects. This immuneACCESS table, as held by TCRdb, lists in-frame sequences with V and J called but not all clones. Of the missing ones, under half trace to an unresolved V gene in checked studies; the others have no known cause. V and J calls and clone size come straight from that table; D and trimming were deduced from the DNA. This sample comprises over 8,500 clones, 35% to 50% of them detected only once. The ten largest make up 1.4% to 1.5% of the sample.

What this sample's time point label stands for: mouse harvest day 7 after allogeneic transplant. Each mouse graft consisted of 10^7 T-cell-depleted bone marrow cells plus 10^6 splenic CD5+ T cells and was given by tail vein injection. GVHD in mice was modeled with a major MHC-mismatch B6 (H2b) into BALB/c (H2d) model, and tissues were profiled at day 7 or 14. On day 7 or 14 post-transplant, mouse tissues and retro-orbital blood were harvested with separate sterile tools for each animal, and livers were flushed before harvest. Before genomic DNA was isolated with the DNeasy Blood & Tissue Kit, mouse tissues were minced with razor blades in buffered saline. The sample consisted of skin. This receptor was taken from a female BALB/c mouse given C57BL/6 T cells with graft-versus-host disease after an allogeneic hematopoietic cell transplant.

The CDR3 protein is CTCSARQGATEVFF. The covered CDR3 bases are TGCACCTGCAGTGCTCGACAGGGGGCCACAGAAGTCTTC. The V gene is TRBV1 and the J gene is TRBJ1-1; TRBD1 fits 10 bases in the junction. The read ends 1 residue shy of where the CDR3 ends; the end is completed using the germline J gene. The germline V gene (reference sequence) sets CDR1 to NSQYPW and CDR2 to LRSPGD. The junction shows trimming of 3 bases on V and 4 bases on J, and the gene matches do not reach 2 bases of it. The CDR3 spans 14 residues, from the cysteine through the phenylalanine. Sequencing covers 39 bases of the CDR3, shown here with the frame starting at base 1.